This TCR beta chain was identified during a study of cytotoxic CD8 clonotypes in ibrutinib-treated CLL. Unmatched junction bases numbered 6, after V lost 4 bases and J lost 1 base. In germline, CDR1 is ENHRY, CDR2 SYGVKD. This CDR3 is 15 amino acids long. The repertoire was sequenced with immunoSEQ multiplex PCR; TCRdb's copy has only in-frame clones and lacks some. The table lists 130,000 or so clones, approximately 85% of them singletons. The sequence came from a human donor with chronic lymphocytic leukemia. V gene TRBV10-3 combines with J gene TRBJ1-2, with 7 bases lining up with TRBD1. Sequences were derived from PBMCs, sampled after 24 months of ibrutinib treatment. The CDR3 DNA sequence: TGTGCCATCAGTGGCCGGGACAGCCTTAACTATGGCTACACCTTC. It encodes CAISGRDSLNYGYTF.